The 2 T cell receptor beta chains presented below share a single source sample, sequenced in a study of blood T cell repertoires in COVID-19. Only in-frame clones appear in the TCRdb table, and some are missing; sequencing was by immunoSEQ multiplex PCR. The sample consists of 200,000 to 300,000 clones, approximately 85% of them appearing once. Sequenced: peripheral blood. Receptor source: a man aged 50 or older with COVID-19, enrolled during active disease.

CDR3 DNA: TGTGCCTGGGGACTCGGGGGGGCCAACGTCCTGACTTTC. Its protein product is CAWGLGGANVLTF. This chain links TRBV30 with TRBJ2-6; TRBD2 might be the D (5 bases). Germline V gene data show CDR1 as GTSNPN and CDR2 as SVGIG (reference sequence). Trimming took off 5 bases at V and 4 bases at J, with 9 bases between the two ends. CDR3 size: 13 residues.

V usage is TRBV7-8 and J usage is TRBJ2-3; D is uncertain. The CDR3 runs to 14 residues. Trimming left V 5 bases short and J 6 bases short, with 15 bases between. From germline, CDR1 is SGHVS and CDR2 FQNEAQ. The CDR3 sequence is CASSERRVPDTQYF. Written as DNA, the CDR3 is TGTGCCAGCAGCGAACGCCGGGTCCCCGATACGCAGTATTTT. Full variable domain (remainder filled in from reference TRBV7-8 and TRBJ2-3): GAGVSQSPRYKVAKRGQDVALRCDPISGHVSLFWYQQALGQGPEFLTYFQNEAQLDKSGLPSDRFFAERPEGSVSTLKIQRTQQEDSAVYLCASSERRVPDTQYFGPGTRLTVL.